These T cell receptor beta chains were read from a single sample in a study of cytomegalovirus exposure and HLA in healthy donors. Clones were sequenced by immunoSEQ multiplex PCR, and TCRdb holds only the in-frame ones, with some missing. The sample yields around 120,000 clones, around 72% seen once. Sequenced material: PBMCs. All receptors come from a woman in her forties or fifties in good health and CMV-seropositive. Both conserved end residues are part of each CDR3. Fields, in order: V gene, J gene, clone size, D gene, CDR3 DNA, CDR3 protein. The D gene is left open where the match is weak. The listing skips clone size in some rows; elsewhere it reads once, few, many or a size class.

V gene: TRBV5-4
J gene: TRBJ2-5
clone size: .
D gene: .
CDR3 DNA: TGTGCCAGCAGCCGAGCCGGGGTTGCGGCAGAGACCCAGTACTTC
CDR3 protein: CASSRAGVAAETQYF

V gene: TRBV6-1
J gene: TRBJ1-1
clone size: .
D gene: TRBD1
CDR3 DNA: TGTGCCAGCAGTAGTGACAGGGCCCAAGAAGCTTTCTTT
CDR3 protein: CASSSDRAQEAFF

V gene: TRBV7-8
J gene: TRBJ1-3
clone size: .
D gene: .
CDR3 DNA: TGTGCCAGCAGCTTGGGAGCAGGGGTAAACACCATATATTTT
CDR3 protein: CASSLGAGVNTIYF

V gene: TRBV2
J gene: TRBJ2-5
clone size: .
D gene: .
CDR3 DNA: TGTGCCAGCAGGGAGCGACAAGAGACCCAGTACTTC
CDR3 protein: CASRERQETQYF

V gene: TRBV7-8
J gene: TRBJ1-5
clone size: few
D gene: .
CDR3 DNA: TGTGCCAGCAGCTTAGCTGGGCAGGGAGGTCAGCCCCAGCATTTT
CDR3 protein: CASSLAGQGGQPQHF

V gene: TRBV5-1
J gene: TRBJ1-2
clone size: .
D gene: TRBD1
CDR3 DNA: TGCGCCAGCAGCTCCCCGGGACAGGGGACCTATGGCTACACCTTC
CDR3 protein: CASSSPGQGTYGYTF

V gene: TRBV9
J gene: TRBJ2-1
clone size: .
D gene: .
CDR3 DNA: TGTGCCAGCAGCCTCGCCCCTACCAATGAGCAGTTCTTC
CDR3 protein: CASSLAPTNEQFF

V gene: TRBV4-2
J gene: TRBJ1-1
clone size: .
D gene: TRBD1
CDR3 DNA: TGTGCCAGCAGCCGAGGGACAGGGGACCTGAACACTGAAGCTTTCTTT
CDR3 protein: CASSRGTGDLNTEAFF

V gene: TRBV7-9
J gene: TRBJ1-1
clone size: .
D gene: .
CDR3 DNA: TGTGCCAGCAGCTTAGCGACTCAGGGGGCTTTCTTT
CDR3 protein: CASSLATQGAFF

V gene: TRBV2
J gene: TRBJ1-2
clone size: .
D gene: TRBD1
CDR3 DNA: TGTGCCAGCAGACTGACAGGGAATGGCTACACCTTC
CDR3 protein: CASRLTGNGYTF

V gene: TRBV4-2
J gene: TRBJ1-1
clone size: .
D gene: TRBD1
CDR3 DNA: TGTGCCAGCAGCCAAGAAGTACAGGGGAGAGGTGAAGCTTTCTTT
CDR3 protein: CASSQEVQGRGEAFF

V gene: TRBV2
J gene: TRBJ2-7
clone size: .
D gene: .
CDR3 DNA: TGTGCCAGCAGTTATAGCATCGAGCAGTACTTC
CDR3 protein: CASSYSIEQYF

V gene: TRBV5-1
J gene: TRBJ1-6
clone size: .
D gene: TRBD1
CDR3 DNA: TGCGCCAGCAGCTTACGGACAGGGGAATCGAGGTTCCTCCACTTT
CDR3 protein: CASSLRTGESRFLHF

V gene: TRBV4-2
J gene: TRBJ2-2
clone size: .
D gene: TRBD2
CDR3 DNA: TGTGCCAGCAGCTCCGGGACTAGCTGGACCGGGGAGCTGTTTTTT
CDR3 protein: CASSSGTSWTGELFF

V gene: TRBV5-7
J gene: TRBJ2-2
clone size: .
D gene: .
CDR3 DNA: TGTGCCAGCAGCTTGGGGCAGAACACCGGGGAGCTGTTTTTT
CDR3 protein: CASSLGQNTGELFF

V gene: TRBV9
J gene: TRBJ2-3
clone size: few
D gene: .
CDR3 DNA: TGTGCCAGCAGCGCCGACTGGGATACGCAGTATTTT
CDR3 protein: CASSADWDTQYF

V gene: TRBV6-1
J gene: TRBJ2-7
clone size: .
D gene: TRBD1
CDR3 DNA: TGTGCCAGCAGCTTCAACAGGGGAAGCTCCTACGAGCAGTACTTC
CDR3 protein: CASSFNRGSSYEQYF

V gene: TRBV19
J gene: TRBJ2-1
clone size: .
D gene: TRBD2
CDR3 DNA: TGTGCCAGTAGTATAGATGGGGGTCGTTCCGGGACTAGCGGGAGGATTGAGCAGTTCTTC
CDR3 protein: CASSIDGGRSGTSGRIEQFF

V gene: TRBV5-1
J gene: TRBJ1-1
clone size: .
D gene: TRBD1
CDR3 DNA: TGCGCCAGCAGTAGAGGGACAGGATTGAACACTGAAGCTTTCTTT
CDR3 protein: CASSRGTGLNTEAFF

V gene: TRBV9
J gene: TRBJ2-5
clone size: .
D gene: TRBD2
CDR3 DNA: TGTGCCAGCAGCGCTAGCGGGGGCGCCACCCAAGAGACCCAGTACTTC
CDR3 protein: CASSASGGATQETQYF

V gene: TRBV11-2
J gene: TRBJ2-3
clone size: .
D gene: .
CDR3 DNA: TGTGCCAGCAGCTTAACGCGGCCTAGCACAGATACGCAGTATTTT
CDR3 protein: CASSLTRPSTDTQYF

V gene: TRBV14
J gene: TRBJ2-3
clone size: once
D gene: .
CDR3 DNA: TGTGCCAGCAGCCCCCGAAGTTATTGGACTGGGGGCACAGATACGCAGTATTTT
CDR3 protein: CASSPRSYWTGGTDTQYF

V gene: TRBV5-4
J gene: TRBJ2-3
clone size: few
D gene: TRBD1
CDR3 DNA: TGTGCCAGCAGCGGGACAGCTAGCACAGATACGCAGTATTTT
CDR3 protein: CASSGTASTDTQYF

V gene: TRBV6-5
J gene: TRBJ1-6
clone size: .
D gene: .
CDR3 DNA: TGTGCCAGCAGTTACGGCGGGGGCGGTTCACCCCTCCACTTT
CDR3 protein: CASSYGGGGSPLHF

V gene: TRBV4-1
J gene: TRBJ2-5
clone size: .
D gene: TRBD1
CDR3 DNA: TGCGCCAGCAGCCAAGCCGGACAGGGGGAGACCCAGTACTTC
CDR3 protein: CASSQAGQGETQYF

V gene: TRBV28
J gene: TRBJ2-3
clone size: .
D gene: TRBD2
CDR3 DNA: TGTGCCAGCAGTTCCTCCGGACTAGCGGGGCTTCAAGATACGCAGTATTTT
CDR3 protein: CASSSSGLAGLQDTQYF

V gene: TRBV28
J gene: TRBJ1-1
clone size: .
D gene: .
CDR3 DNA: TGTGCCAGCCTCGGAGGGGGAGGGCACGTGAACACTGAAGCTTTCTTT
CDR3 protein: CASLGGGGHVNTEAFF

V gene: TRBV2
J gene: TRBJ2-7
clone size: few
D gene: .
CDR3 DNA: TGTGCCAGCAGGCAGAACGAGCAGTACTTC
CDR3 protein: CASRQNEQYF

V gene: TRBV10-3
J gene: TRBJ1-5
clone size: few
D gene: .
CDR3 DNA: TGTGCCATCAGTGAGAAAACAGGGATCCGCAATCAGCCCCAGCATTTT
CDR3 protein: CAISEKTGIRNQPQHF

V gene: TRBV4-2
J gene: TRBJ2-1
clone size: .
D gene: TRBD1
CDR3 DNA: TGTGCCAGCAGTCCAAGATCTTGGCGACAGGGGAGGAATGAGCAGTTCTTC
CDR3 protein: CASSPRSWRQGRNEQFF

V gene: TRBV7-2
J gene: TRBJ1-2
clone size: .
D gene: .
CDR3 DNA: TGTGCCAGCAGCTTAGGGCTGGGCGGGGCAGCACTAAACTATGGCTACACCTTC
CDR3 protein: CASSLGLGGAALNYGYTF

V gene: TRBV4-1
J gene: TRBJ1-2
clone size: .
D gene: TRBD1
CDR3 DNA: TGCGCCAGCAGTGCGACAGGGGCAGGAGCTGGCTACACCTTC
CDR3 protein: CASSATGAGAGYTF

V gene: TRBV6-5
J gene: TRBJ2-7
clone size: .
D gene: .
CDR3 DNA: TGTGCCAGCAGTTACGGGCCCCTTAGCTCCTACGAGCAGTACTTC
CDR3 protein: CASSYGPLSSYEQYF

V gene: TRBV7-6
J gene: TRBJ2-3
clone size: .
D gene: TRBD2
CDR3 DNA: TGTGCCAGCAGCTTAGGGGCGGGAGCTGGCACAGATACGCAGTATTTT
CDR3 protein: CASSLGAGAGTDTQYF

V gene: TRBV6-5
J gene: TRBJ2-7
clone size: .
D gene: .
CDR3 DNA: TGTGCCAGCAGTCCAGGGCAACCTACTCTCGAGCAGTACTTC
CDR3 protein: CASSPGQPTLEQYF

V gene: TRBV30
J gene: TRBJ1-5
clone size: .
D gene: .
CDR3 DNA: TGTGCCTGGAGTGTACTGGGGGGGCTGGGCAATCAGCCCCAGCATTTT
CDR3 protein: CAWSVLGGLGNQPQHF

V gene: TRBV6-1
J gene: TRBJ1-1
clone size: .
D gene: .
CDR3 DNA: TGTGCCAGCGATAGGGGAACTGAAGCTTTCTTT
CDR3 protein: CASDRGTEAFF

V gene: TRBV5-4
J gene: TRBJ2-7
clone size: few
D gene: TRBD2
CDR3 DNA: TGTGCCACCTCAGGGCGGGAGCGTGTCTCCGAGCAGTACTTC
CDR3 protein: CATSGRERVSEQYF

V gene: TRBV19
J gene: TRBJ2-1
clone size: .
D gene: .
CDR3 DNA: TGTGCCAGTAGTATGCTTTCAGGTCCCTACAATGAGCAGTTCTTC
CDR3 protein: CASSMLSGPYNEQFF

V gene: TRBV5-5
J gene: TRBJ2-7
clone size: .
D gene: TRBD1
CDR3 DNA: TGTGCCAGCAGCGAGGAAAACAGGGGGCGCGGGGAGCAGTACTTC
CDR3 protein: CASSEENRGRGEQYF

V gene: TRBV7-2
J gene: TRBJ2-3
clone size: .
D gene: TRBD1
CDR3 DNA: TGTGCCAGCAGAGAAGACAGGGTTCCCGGTACGCAGTATTTT
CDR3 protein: CASREDRVPGTQYF

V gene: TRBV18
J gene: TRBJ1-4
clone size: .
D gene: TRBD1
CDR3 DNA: TGTGCCAGCTCACTTCAACAGGGGGAGACCACCACTAATGAAAAACTGTTTTTT
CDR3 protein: CASSLQQGETTTNEKLFF

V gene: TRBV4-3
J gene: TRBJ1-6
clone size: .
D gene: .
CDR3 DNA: TGCGCCAGCAGCCTGAGGAGCGGATTGAATAATTCACCCCTCCACTTT
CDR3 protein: CASSLRSGLNNSPLHF

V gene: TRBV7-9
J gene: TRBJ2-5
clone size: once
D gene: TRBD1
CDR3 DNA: TGTGCCAGCAGAGCCGGGACAGGGGAAGAGACCCAGTACTTC
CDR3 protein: CASRAGTGEETQYF

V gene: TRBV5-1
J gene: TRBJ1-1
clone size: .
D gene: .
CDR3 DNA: TGCGCCAGCAGCTTCCGGTATGGGAACACTGAAGCTTTCTTT
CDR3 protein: CASSFRYGNTEAFF

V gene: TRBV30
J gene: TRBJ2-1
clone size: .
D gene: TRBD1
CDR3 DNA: TGTGCCTGGGAACAGGGGGCGGATGAGCAGTTCTTC
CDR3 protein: CAWEQGADEQFF

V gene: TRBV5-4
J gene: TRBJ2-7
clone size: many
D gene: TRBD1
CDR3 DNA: TGTGCCAGCAGCTTCCTCGGGACAGGGTCCTACGAGCAGTACTTC
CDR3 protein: CASSFLGTGSYEQYF

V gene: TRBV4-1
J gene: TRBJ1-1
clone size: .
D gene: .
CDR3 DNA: TGCGCCAGCAGCCAAGGTAAGGAGGGGAGGACTGAAGCTTTCTTT
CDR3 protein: CASSQGKEGRTEAFF

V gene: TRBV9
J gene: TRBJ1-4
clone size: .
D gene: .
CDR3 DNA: TGTGCCAGCAGCGTAGGGACCGCGGGTAACGAAAAACTGTTTTTT
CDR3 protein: CASSVGTAGNEKLFF

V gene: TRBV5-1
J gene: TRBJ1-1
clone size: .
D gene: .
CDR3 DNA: TGCGCCAGCAGCCCTGGAGGCCTCAACACTGAAGCTTTCTTT
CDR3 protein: CASSPGGLNTEAFF

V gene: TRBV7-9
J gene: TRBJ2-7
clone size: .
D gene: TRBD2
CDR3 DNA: TGTGCCAGCAGCGGGACTAGCGGGGCGACTCCGTACTTC
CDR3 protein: CASSGTSGATPYF

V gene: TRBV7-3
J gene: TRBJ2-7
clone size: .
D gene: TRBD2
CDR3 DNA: TGTGCCAGCAGCTTTTACACTAGCGGGACGGACGAGCAGTACTTC
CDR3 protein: CASSFYTSGTDEQYF

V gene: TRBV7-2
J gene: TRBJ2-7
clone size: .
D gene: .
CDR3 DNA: TGTGCCAGCAGCTTAGGCCCTAATAACTACGAGCAGTACTTC
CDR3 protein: CASSLGPNNYEQYF

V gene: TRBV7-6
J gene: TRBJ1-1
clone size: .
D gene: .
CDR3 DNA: TGTGCCAGCAGCTCGACAGCAACGAACACTGAAGCTTTCTTT
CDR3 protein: CASSSTATNTEAFF

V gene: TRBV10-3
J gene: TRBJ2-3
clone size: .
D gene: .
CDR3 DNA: TGTGCCACCATGGGCACAGGGCCCTCTTTAGATACGCAGTATTTT
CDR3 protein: CATMGTGPSLDTQYF